This T cell receptor beta chain was recovered during a study of blood T cell repertoires in COVID-19. As for the study in general: Both acute and convalescent COVID-19 samples were obtained from the United States, Italy and Spain. PBMCs, B-cell-depleted T cells, or T cells provided the cDNA or gDNA that made up the material.

Original methodology: Reference gene primer amplification in the assay estimated nucleated cell counts. The method was immunoSEQ multiplex PCR; TCRdb's version includes in-frame clones alone and lacks a portion of them. V, J and clone size derive from that table, while D and trimming were established from the DNA sequence. The sample shows 200,000 to 250,000 clones, around 84% of them seen only once. V lost 1 base, J lost 3 bases, and 6 bases stayed unmatched. Germline V CDR1 and CDR2: LGHDT, YNNKEL (reference sequence). The CDR3 is 16 amino acids. The origin of this receptor is a man aged 45-65 years who had recovered from COVID-19. Sequences were obtained from peripheral blood. J is TRBJ2-7 and V is TRBV3-1 (or the pseudogene TRBV3-2); 10 bases agree with TRBD2. The CDR3 DNA is TGTGCCAGCAGCCAAGTGTCTAGCGGGGGCCTCTACGAGCAGTACTTC. Translating gives CASSQVSSGGLYEQYF.